Sequencing of this T cell receptor beta chain was carried out in a study of T-cell reconstitution after alpha-beta-depleted transplantation in children. V was shortened by 0 bases and J by 7 bases, with 14 bases between the two germline ends. The CDR3 length is 15 residues. Germline V gene lookup returns CDR1 SGHRS and CDR2 YFSETQ. This clonotype was recorded many times. Unique molecular identifiers were incorporated when the TCRbeta library was constructed. TCRdb re-called the PCR reads with MiXCR, one entry per CDR3 protein. The sample records about 870,000 distinct CDR3 sequences, about 15% being singletons.

This clonotype originated in a male patient between 5 and 17 years old who had a stem cell transplant for acute lymphoblastic leukemia, so the T cells may come from the graft donor. This chain links TRBV5-1 with TRBJ2-1, with D perhaps given as TRBD1 or TRBD2 (5 bases each). The specimen was PBMCs, mostly from graft donor cells, collected 360 days after TCRalphabeta/CD19-depleted stem cell transplant. The CDR3 sequence: CASSLDSGLGNEQFF. The CDR3 DNA reads as TGCGCCAGCAGCTTGGACTCGGGGCTGGGGAATGAGCAGTTCTTC.